The T cell receptor beta chain described here comes from a study of CD8 T cells in ankylosing spondylitis. Study outcomes and limitations: The clones that were linked to disease were reported to be significantly enriched in matched synovial fluid samples from ankylosing spondylitis patients. Both synovial fluid and blood in reactive arthritis had previously been reported to carry some motif variants.

V lost 0 bases, J lost 2 bases, and 4 bases stayed unmatched. The CDR3 extends over 16 amino acids. Germline values: CDR1 SGHDT, CDR2 YYEEEE. Using quantitative 5'-RACE with molecular barcodes, the authors made TCR beta libraries. TCRdb ran MiXCR on the 5' RACE reads and lists one entry per CDR3 protein. The sample gives 200,000 to 300,000 distinct CDR3 sequences, 30% to 35% of which show up once; roughly 4% is in the top ten. Concerning this clonotype itself: Antigen specificity is unknown.

V is TRBV5-6 and J is TRBJ2-5, with 10 bases aligning to TRBD2. This clonotype was sampled from a male donor with ankylosing spondylitis or in good health (not recorded which). Sequencing was carried out using blood, either unsorted or a sorted T cell fraction (not recorded which). The DNA for the CDR3 is TGTGCCAGCAGCTTGGGCTCTAGCGGGGGACAAGAGACCCAGTACTTC. Protein product: CASSLGSSGGQETQYF.